This TCR beta chain appears in the sequencing data of a study of blood T cell repertoires in COVID-19. The repertoire was sequenced with immunoSEQ multiplex PCR; TCRdb's copy has only in-frame clones and lacks some. Altogether about 140,000 clones are present, just under 90% being singletons, with the ten largest covering around 4.5%. This clone has a handful of counts. Germline CDR1 and CDR2: LNHDA and SQIVND (reference sequence). V gave up 6 bases and J gave up 4 bases; unmatched junction bases: 8. CDR3 length: 14 residues. Input material: peripheral blood. This clonotype originated in a woman between 35 and 50 years old with acute or convalescent COVID-19. The chain combines TRBV19 with TRBJ1-1; TRBD1 matches 7 bases. The DNA of the CDR3 is TGTGCCAGTAGCTCCGACAGGGTAAGCACTGAAGCTTTCTTT. Translating gives CASSSDRVSTEAFF.